This is a list of T cell receptor beta chains from one sample in a study of cytomegalovirus exposure and HLA in healthy donors. TCRdb keeps only in-frame clones here, not all; method: immunoSEQ multiplex PCR. The table includes hundreds of thousands of clones, 86% detected once. The sample was PBMCs. The receptors were gathered from a woman aged 25 to 39 in good health and CMV-seropositive. CDR3s leave out the opening cysteine and the closing phenylalanine or tryptophan. A D gene is named only where the DNA matches it firmly. The size field is filled for only some rows; it gives once, few, many or a size class.

D gene: TRBD1
V gene: TRBV4-2
CDR3 length: 13
clone size: -
CDR3 protein: ASSQRTGGGNEQF

D gene: TRBD2
V gene: TRBV7-3
CDR3 length: 14
clone size: -
CDR3 protein: ASSLGGGGSYNEQF

D gene: TRBD1
V gene: TRBV27
CDR3 length: 13
clone size: -
CDR3 protein: ASSAYGTANTEAF

D gene: TRBD1
V gene: TRBV29-1
CDR3 length: 14
clone size: -
CDR3 protein: SVEGGQGLEGDEQY

D gene: -
V gene: TRBV18
CDR3 length: 15
clone size: once
CDR3 protein: ASSPPKGIVTPYEQY

D gene: -
V gene: TRBV7-2
CDR3 length: 14
clone size: -
CDR3 protein: ASSLAVISTSYEQY

D gene: TRBD1
V gene: TRBV11-2
CDR3 length: 12
clone size: -
CDR3 protein: ASSSGQMNTEAF

D gene: -
V gene: TRBV27
CDR3 length: 13
clone size: few
CDR3 protein: ASRTTGQIGYEQY

D gene: -
V gene: TRBV6-1
CDR3 length: 12
clone size: -
CDR3 protein: ASTPRERAVTQY

D gene: TRBD1
V gene: TRBV5-1
CDR3 length: 14
clone size: few
CDR3 protein: ASSLGAGTGAYEQY

D gene: -
V gene: TRBV4-1
CDR3 length: 13
clone size: -
CDR3 protein: ASSQNPGASQPQH

D gene: TRBD1
V gene: TRBV28
CDR3 length: 14
clone size: -
CDR3 protein: ASSFLTGGNNQPQH

D gene: TRBD1
V gene: TRBV5-1
CDR3 length: 13
clone size: -
CDR3 protein: ASSLGTGINYGYT

D gene: -
V gene: TRBV19
CDR3 length: 15
clone size: -
CDR3 protein: ASSILLTPGLYNEQF

D gene: TRBD1
V gene: TRBV9
CDR3 length: 13
clone size: -
CDR3 protein: ASSVDGRGHTEAF

D gene: -
V gene: TRBV6-1
CDR3 length: 9
clone size: few
CDR3 protein: ASGRDYEQY

D gene: -
V gene: TRBV6-5
CDR3 length: 13
clone size: -
CDR3 protein: ASIPTQGYAQPQH

D gene: -
V gene: TRBV18
CDR3 length: 11
clone size: once
CDR3 protein: ASSREQTDTQY

D gene: -
V gene: TRBV6-6
CDR3 length: 13
clone size: -
CDR3 protein: ASSYVRDGGYEQY

D gene: -
V gene: TRBV10-3
CDR3 length: 13
clone size: -
CDR3 protein: AISEFTVDSYEQY

D gene: TRBD2
V gene: TRBV11-2
CDR3 length: 16
clone size: -
CDR3 protein: ASSLVLASGSGTGELF

D gene: -
V gene: TRBV19
CDR3 length: 13
clone size: once
CDR3 protein: ASSIEVALGETQY